Listed here is a single TCR beta chain. These data are taken from a study of PD-L1 blockade in urothelial cancer. Overall study context: Blood analyses occurred 3 weeks (second dose) and 6 weeks post treatment start. Researchers found blood samples held a median of approximately 150,000 T cells.

V was trimmed by 5 bases and J by 6 bases, leaving 20 bases between them. The CDR3 contains 16 residues. Per germline, CDR1 SGHVS and CDR2 FNYEAQ. Synthetic analogs of TCR templates were spiked into every PCR. Profiling relied on immunoSEQ multiplex PCR, and the TCRdb table lists in-frame clones only, not all of them. Of fewer than 60,000 clones listed, approximately 83% are singletons. Indicated time point: pretreatment peripheral blood. It was locally advanced or metastatic urothelial carcinoma that patients had. Sequencing was performed on PBMCs, taken around atezolizumab (anti-PD-L1) treatment. The chain recombines TRBV7-6 with TRBJ1-5; D call uncertain. This receptor was identified in a man between 65 and 85 years old with urothelial cancer. In DNA form, the CDR3 reads TGTGCCAGCAGCCCCAGCGAGGCGGGAGTCGGTCAGCCCCAGCATTTT. It is translated as CASSPSEAGVGQPQHF.